This TCR beta chain was observed in a study of shared clonotypes between healthy human individuals. Each cell subset's genomic DNA was divided evenly among several immunoSEQ plates. Profiling relied on immunoSEQ multiplex PCR, and the TCRdb table lists in-frame clones only, not all of them. Among around 1.9 million clones listed, around 93% were seen once. Naive CD8 cells were CD45RO-negative, positively selected for CCR7, excluding terminally differentiated effector memory CD45RA+ cells. Donation came from healthy HIV-negative adults that had no recent acute infections or vaccinations. The V and J ends lost 2 bases and 3 bases, in that order; junction bases with no gene match: 5. The CDR3 runs 15 residues. Germline-derived CDR1 and CDR2 are MNHEY and SVGAGI.

The receptor's source is a man between 18 and 35 years old in good health. Some clones in this sample may be carry-over from other donors' samples. Sequenced sample: naive CD8+ T cells from PBMCs. The chain recombines TRBV6-5 with TRBJ2-7; 9 nucleotides line up with TRBD1. Here the CDR3 DNA reads TGTGCCAGCAGTTACGAGCCGGGACAGGGCTACGAGCAGTACTTC. Translated: CASSYEPGQGYEQYF.